A single T cell receptor beta chain is shown here with its context. Its antigen is currently unknown. TCRdb re-derived calls from the 5' RACE reads in MiXCR, one entry per CDR3 protein. Of approximately 890,000 distinct CDR3 sequences in the sample, approximately 13% were seen once. The sample is drawn from a study of identical twins. Points from the study as a whole: Invariant MAIT and iNKT cells could partly confound zero-insertion analyses. In cord blood, abundant beta clonotypes had fewer insertions; memory showed no trend. Cross-sectional statistical analysis was relied on for the conclusions, without the same donors being followed.

These records were also assigned to another study, of yellow fever vaccine responses in identical twins.

Sequenced input: PBMCs. The TCR comes from a woman between 18 and 30 years old in good health.

The CDR3 is CSARDFGGGGTDTQYF. In nucleotides, the CDR3 is TGCAGTGCTAGAGACTTTGGAGGGGGAGGCACAGATACGCAGTATTTT. The chain links TRBV20-1 to TRBJ2-3, with D perhaps given as TRBD1 or TRBD2 (6 bases each). The germline CDR1 and CDR2 sequences are DFQATT and SNEGSKA (reference sequence). The CDR3 totals 16 residues. V lost 0 bases, J lost 1 base, and 14 bases lay in between.